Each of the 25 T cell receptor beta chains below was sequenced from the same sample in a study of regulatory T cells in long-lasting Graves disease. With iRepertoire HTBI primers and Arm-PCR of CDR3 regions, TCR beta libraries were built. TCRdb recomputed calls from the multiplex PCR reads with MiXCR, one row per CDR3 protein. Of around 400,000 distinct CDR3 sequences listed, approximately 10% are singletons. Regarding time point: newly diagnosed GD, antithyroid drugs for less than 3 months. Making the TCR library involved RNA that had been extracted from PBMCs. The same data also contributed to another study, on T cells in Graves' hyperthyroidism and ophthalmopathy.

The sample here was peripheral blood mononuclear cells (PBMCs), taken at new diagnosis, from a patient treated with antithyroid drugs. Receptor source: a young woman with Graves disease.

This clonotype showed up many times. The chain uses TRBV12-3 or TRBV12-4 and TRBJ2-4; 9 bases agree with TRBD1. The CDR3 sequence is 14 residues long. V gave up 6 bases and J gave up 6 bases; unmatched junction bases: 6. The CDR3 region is CASRPTGGANIQYF. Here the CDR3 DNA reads TGTGCCAGCAGACCTACAGGGGGCGCAAACATTCAGTACTTC.

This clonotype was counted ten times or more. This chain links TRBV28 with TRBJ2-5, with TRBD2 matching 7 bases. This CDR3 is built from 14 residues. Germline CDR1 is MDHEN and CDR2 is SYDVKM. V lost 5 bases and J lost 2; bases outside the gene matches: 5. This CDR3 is CASSRGTIQETQYF. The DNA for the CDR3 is TGTGCCAGCAGTCGAGGGACTATACAAGAGACCCAGTACTTC. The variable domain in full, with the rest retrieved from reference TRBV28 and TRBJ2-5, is DVKVTQSSRYLVKRTGEKVFLECVQDMDHENMFWYRQDPGLGLRLIYFSYDVKMKEKGDIPEGYSVSREKKERFSLILESASTNQTSMYLCASSRGTIQETQYFGPGTRLLVL.

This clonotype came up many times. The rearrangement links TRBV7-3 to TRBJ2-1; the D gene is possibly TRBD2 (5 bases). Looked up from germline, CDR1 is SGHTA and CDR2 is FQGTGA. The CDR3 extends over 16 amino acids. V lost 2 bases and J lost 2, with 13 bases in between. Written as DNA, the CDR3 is TGTGCCAGCAGCTTAGGATCGGACTTCCCCTACAATGAGCAGTTCTTC. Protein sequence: CASSLGSDFPYNEQFF.

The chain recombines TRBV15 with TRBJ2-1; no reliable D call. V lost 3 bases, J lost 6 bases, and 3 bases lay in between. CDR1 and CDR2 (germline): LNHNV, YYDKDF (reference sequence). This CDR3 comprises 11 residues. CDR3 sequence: CATSRGNEQFF. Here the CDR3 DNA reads TGTGCCACCAGCAGGGGCAATGAGCAGTTCTTC.

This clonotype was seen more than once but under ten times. CDR3 coding DNA: TGTGCCAGTAGTATAAGGGGACAGGCGAGCTCCTACGAGCAGTACTTC. Protein sequence: CASSIRGQASSYEQYF. The genes are TRBV19 and TRBJ2-7; 8 bases are shared with TRBD1. This CDR3 has 16 amino acids. V shed 2 bases, J shed 0 bases, and the junction held 6 bases outside the gene matches. The V gene's germline CDR1 is LNHDA and CDR2 SQIVND (reference sequence).

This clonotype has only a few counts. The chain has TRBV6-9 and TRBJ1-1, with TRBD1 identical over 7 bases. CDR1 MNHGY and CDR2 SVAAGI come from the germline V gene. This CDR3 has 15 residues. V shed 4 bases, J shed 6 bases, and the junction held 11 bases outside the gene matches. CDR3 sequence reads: CASSLQGQQFPEAFF. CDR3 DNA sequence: TGTGCCAGCAGTTTACAGGGACAGCAATTTCCTGAAGCTTTCTTT.

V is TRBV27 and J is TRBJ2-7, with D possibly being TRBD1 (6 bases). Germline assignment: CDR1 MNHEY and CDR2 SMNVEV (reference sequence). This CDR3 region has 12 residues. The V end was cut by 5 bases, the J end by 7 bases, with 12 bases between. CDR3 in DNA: TGTGCCAGCAGTCCTACCCAGGGGGAGCAGTACTTC. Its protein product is CASSPTQGEQYF.

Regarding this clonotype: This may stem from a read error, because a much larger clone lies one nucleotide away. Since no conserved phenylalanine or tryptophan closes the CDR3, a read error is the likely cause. The DNA of the CDR3 is TGTGCCAGCAGTACCCTAACAGGGGCCCGGAGAAATGAGCAGTTCCTC. It codes for CASSTLTGARRNEQFL. The chain is built from TRBV6-2 or TRBV6-3 and TRBJ2-1; 7 bases map to TRBD1. CDR3 length equals 16 residues. Germline V gene lookup returns CDR1 MNHEY and CDR2 SVGEGT. The trim removed 5 bases at V and 7 bases at J, leaving 14 bases unmatched.

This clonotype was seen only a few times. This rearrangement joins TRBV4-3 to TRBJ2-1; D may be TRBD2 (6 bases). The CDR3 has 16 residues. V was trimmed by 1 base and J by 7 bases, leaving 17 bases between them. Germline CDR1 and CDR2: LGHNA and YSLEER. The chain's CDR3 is CASSQVSSPAGNEQFF. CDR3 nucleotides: TGCGCCAGCAGCCAAGTATCTAGCCCCGCGGGAAATGAGCAGTTCTTC.

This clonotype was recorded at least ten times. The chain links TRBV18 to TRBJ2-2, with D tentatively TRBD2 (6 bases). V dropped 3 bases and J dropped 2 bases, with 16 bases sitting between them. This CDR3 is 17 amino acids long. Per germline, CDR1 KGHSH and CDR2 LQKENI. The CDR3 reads CASSPPGGTPNTGELFF. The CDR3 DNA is TGTGCCAGCTCACCTCCGGGCGGGACTCCTAACACCGGGGAGCTGTTTTTT. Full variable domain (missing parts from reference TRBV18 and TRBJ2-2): NAGVMQNPRHLVRRRGQEARLRCSPMKGHSHVYWYRQLPEEGLKFMVYLQKENIIDESGMPKERFSAEFPKEGPSILRIQQVVRGDSAAYFCASSPPGGTPNTGELFFGEGSRLTVL.

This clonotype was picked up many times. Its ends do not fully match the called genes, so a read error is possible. Written as DNA, the CDR3 is TGCAGTGCAAGAGACGGTAGATACACAGATACGCAGTATTTT. Translating gives CSARDGRYTDTQYF. This chain uses TRBV20-1 with TRBJ2-3; unclear D gene. Germline CDR1 DFQATT, CDR2 SNEGSKA (reference sequence). The CDR3 contains 14 residues.

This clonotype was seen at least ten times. Here the CDR3 DNA reads TGCAGTGCGGCCCGGGGGGGGGAGACCTATGGCTACACCTTC. Translation: CSAARGGETYGYTF. The chain joins TRBV20-1 to TRBJ1-2; TRBD1 is a possible D gene (5 bases). The CDR3 length is 14 residues. V shed 6 bases and J shed 4 bases, with 18 bases lying between them. Germline lookup yields CDR1 DFQATT and CDR2 SNEGSKA (reference sequence).

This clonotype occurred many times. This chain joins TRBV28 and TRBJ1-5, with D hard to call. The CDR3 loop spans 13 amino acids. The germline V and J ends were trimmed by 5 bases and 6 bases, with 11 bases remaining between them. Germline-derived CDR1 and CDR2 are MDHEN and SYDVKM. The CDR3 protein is CASSRRAAQPQHF. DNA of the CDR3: TGTGCCAGCAGTCGGAGGGCGGCTCAGCCCCAGCATTTT.

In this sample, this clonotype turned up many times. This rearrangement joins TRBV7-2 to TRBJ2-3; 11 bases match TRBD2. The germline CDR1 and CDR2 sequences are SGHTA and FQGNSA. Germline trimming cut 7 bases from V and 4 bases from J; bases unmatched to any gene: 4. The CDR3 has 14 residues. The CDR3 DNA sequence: TGTGCCAGCATAGCTAGCGGGGGGTCAGATACGCAGTATTTT. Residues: CASIASGGSDTQYF.

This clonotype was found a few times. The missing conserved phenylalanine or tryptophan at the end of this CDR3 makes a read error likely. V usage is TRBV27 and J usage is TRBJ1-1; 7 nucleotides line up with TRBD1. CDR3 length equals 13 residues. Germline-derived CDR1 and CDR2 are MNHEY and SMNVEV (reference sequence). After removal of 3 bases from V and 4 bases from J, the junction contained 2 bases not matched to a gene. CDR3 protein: CASSFYRGTEAFL. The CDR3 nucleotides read TGTGCCAGCAGTTTCTACAGGGGCACTGAAGCTTTCCTT.

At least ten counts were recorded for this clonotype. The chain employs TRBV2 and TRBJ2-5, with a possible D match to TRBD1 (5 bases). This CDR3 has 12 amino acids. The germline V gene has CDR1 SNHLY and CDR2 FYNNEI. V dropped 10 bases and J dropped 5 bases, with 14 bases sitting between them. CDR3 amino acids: CANTGRAETQYF. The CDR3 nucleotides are TGTGCCAACACCGGCAGGGCTGAGACCCAGTACTTC.

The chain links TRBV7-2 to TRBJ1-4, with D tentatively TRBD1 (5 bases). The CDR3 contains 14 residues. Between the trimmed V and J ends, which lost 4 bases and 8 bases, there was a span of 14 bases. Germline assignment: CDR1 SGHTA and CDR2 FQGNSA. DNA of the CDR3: TGTGCCAGCAGCTATCAAGCCGGGGGGGAAAAACTGTTTTTT. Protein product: CASSYQAGGEKLFF.

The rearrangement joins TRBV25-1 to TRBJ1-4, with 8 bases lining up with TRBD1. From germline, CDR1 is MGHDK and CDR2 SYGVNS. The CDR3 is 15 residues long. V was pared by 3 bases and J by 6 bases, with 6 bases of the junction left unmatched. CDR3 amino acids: CASSDMGTGDEKLFF. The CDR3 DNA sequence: TGTGCCAGCAGTGATATGGGGACAGGAGATGAAAAACTGTTTTTT.

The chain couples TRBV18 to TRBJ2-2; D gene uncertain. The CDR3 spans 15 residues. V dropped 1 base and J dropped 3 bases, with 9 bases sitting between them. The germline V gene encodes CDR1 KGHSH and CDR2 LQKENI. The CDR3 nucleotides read TGTGCCAGCTCACCACTGAGGACCTACACCGGGGAGCTGTTTTTT. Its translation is CASSPLRTYTGELFF. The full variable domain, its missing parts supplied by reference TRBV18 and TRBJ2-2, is NAGVMQNPRHLVRRRGQEARLRCSPMKGHSHVYWYRQLPEEGLKFMVYLQKENIIDESGMPKERFSAEFPKEGPSILRIQQVVRGDSAAYFCASSPLRTYTGELFFGEGSRLTVL.

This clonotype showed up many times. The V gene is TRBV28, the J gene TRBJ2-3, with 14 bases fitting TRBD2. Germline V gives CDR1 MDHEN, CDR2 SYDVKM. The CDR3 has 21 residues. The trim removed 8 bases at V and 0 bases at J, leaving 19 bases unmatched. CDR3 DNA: TGTGCCAGCGTATCGACCGCGGGACTAGCGGGGGATAAGACTAGCACAGATACGCAGTATTTT. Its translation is CASVSTAGLAGDKTSTDTQYF. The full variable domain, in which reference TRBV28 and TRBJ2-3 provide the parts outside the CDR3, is DVKVTQSSRYLVKRTGEKVFLECVQDMDHENMFWYRQDPGLGLRLIYFSYDVKMKEKGDIPEGYSVSREKKERFSLILESASTNQTSMYLCASVSTAGLAGDKTSTDTQYFGPGTRLTVL.

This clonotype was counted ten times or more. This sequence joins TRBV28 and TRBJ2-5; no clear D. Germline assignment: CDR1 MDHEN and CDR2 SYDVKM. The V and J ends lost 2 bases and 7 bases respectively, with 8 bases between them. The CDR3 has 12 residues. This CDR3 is CASSLKVGTQYF. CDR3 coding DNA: TGTGCCAGCAGTTTAAAGGTTGGGACCCAGTACTTC.

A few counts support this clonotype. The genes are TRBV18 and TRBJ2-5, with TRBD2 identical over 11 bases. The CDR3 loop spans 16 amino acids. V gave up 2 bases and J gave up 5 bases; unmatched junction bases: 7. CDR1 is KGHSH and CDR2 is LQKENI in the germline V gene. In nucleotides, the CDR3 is TGTGCCAGCTCACCAAGACTAGCGGGAACGGGGGAGACCCAGTACTTC. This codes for CASSPRLAGTGETQYF.

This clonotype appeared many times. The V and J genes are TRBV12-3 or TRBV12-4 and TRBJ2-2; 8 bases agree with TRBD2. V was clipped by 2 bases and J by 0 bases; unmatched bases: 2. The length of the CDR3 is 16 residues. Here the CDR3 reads CASSLRLATNTGELFF. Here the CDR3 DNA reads TGTGCCAGCAGTTTAAGACTAGCGACGAACACCGGGGAGCTGTTTTTT.

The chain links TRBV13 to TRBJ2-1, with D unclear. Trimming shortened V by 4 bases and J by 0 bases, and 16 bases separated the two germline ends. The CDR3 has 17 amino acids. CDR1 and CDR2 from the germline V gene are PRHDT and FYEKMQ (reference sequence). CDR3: CASSSPFAESSYNEQFF. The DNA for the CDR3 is TGTGCCAGCAGCTCCCCCTTCGCGGAGAGCTCCTACAATGAGCAGTTCTTC.

The CDR3: CSAREAGGGAGYTF. As DNA, the CDR3 is TGCAGTGCTAGAGAGGCGGGAGGTGGGGCTGGCTACACCTTC. The chain recombines TRBV20-1 with TRBJ1-2; D may be TRBD1 (5 bases). The CDR3 is 14 residues long. The V gene lost 0 bases and the J gene lost 7 bases, with 15 bases spanning the gap. CDR1 is DFQATT and CDR2 is SNEGSKA in the germline V gene (reference sequence).